Presented here are 11 T cell receptor beta chains from one specimen sequenced in a study of cytomegalovirus exposure and HLA in healthy donors. Amplification used 60 Vbeta primers and 13 Jbeta primers. Clones were sequenced by immunoSEQ multiplex PCR, and TCRdb holds only the in-frame ones, with some missing. The profile shows around 130,000 clones, 80% of them singletons. The sequencing sample was made of PBMCs. The receptors were sampled from a woman aged 40 to 55 in good health and CMV-seronegative.

V and J are TRBV19 and TRBJ1-5, with D tentatively TRBD1 (6 bases). The CDR3 runs 16 residues. Germline assignment: CDR1 LNHDA and CDR2 SQIVND (reference sequence). V shed 3 bases and J shed 7 bases, with 19 bases lying between them. CDR3 sequence: CASSIVAGEVWQPQHF. The CDR3 nucleotides read TGTGCCAGTAGTATCGTAGCAGGGGAAGTATGGCAGCCCCAGCATTTT.

The gene calls are TRBV13 and TRBJ2-5, with a possible D match to TRBD2 (5 bases). The closer fit of TRBJ2-7 to the DNA end suggests the J call may be wrong. This CDR3 spans 14 amino acids. Germline CDR1 and CDR2: PRHDT and FYEKMQ (reference sequence). DNA of the CDR3: TGTGCCAGCAGCTTAGAACTAGGAGACTACGAGCAGTACTTC. This sequence encodes CASSLELGDYEQYF.

This chain joins TRBV5-1 and TRBJ1-3, with D possibly TRBD1 on 6 matching bases. Trimming removed 0 bases from V and 0 bases from J, with 13 bases in between. Germline V CDR1 and CDR2: SGHRS, YFSETQ. There are 17 residues in the CDR3. The chain's CDR3 is CASSLEAGATSGNTIYF. The CDR3 nucleotides read TGCGCCAGCAGCTTGGAGGCAGGGGCCACCTCTGGAAACACCATATATTTT.

The J gene is TRBJ2-5, the V gene TRBV7-2, with D possibly being TRBD1 (6 bases). CDR3 size: 16 residues. Germline CDR1 reads SGHTA; CDR2 reads FQGNSA. V lost 3 bases and J 2 bases, leaving 16 bases between the germline ends. CDR3 sequence: CASSFHRETPQETQYF. The DNA for the CDR3 is TGTGCCAGCAGCTTCCACAGGGAAACCCCACAAGAGACCCAGTACTTC.

The rearrangement joins TRBV12-5 to TRBJ2-2, with a tentative D call TRBD2 (5 bases). CDR3 length equals 14 residues. Trimming cost V 1 base and J 4 bases, with 7 bases left between them. In germline, CDR1 is LGHNT, CDR2 FRNRAP. The CDR3 loop reads CASGLAGGTGELFF. CDR3 DNA: TGTGCTAGTGGTTTGGCCGGAGGCACCGGGGAGCTGTTTTTT.

The rearrangement uses TRBV6-5 and TRBJ2-1, with a weak D call TRBD2 (7 bases). This CDR3 has 15 amino acids. Between the trimmed V and J ends, which lost 0 bases and 8 bases, there was a span of 14 bases. Germline V gives CDR1 MNHEY, CDR2 SVGAGI. This CDR3 is CASSYSGGPVDEQFF. Here the CDR3 DNA reads TGTGCCAGCAGTTACTCGGGGGGGCCGGTAGATGAGCAGTTCTTC.

The CDR3 DNA reads as TGTGCCAGCAGTTTCGTAGGGGTGGGTTCACCCCTCCACTTT. Its translation: CASSFVGVGSPLHF. This rearrangement joins TRBV27 to TRBJ1-6; TRBD1 is a possible D gene (5 bases). The CDR3 is made up of 14 amino acids. CDR1 is MNHEY and CDR2 is SMNVEV in the germline V gene (reference sequence). V was clipped by 3 bases and J by 9 bases, with 12 bases between them.

This chain links TRBV6-5 with TRBJ2-7, with 7 bases aligning to TRBD2. There are 12 residues in the CDR3. CDR1 and CDR2 from the germline V gene are MNHEY and SVGAGI. V lost 6 bases to trimming and J lost 7 bases; unmatched junction nucleotides: 6. DNA for the CDR3: TGTGCCAGCAGGCAGTCAGCGGGGGAGCAGTACTTC. It translates to CASRQSAGEQYF.

This clone occurred a few times. The chain recombines TRBV9 with TRBJ1-6; 7 bases map to TRBD1. There are 17 residues in the CDR3. V lost 7 bases, J lost 5 bases, and 15 bases stayed unmatched. Germline V gene lookup returns CDR1 SGDLS and CDR2 YYNGEE. For the CDR3, the DNA is TGTGCCAGCCGCGCATCGACCGGGACAGCTAATAATTCACCCCTCCACTTT. The encoded protein is CASRASTGTANNSPLHF.

The chain recombines TRBV27 with TRBJ2-1; 10 bases are a match to TRBD1. Germline V gene lookup returns CDR1 MNHEY and CDR2 SMNVEV (reference sequence). The V segment lost 5 bases and the J segment 7 bases; nucleotides outside the gene matches: 11. The CDR3 has 16 amino acids. In DNA, the CDR3 is TGTGCCAGCAGTCCAACATCAGGGACAGGGGATAATGAGCAGTTCTTC. Translating it yields CASSPTSGTGDNEQFF.

The V call is TRBV19, the J call TRBJ1-5; D is perhaps TRBD1 (6 bases). Trimming cost V 5 bases and J 1 base, with 9 bases left between them. Germline V CDR1 and CDR2: LNHDA, SQIVND (reference sequence). The CDR3 loop spans 14 amino acids. The CDR3: CASSQQGSNQPQHF. DNA for the CDR3: TGTGCCAGTAGTCAACAGGGAAGCAATCAGCCCCAGCATTTT.